This T cell receptor beta chain was retrieved from a study of OX40 agonist ivuxolimab in advanced cancers. About the study: Patients were dosed intravenously with ivuxolimab at 0.01 to 10 mg/kg every 2 weeks.

Germline assignment: CDR1 MDHEN and CDR2 SYDVKM. The CDR3 totals 17 residues. After removal of 5 bases from V and 3 bases from J, the junction contained 12 bases not matched to a gene. Sequencing was performed with immunoSEQ multiplex PCR; in TCRdb, only in-frame clones are kept and a portion is missing. The data show 47,000 or so clones, around nine tenths seen once. The origin of this receptor is an adult with an advanced solid tumor such as melanoma, head and neck, liver or kidney cancer. V gene TRBV28 combines with J gene TRBJ2-7, with 11 bases aligning to TRBD2. Sequencing was performed on CD4+ or CD8+ T cells sorted from blood, taken in a trial of the OX40 agonist ivuxolimab. CDR3: CASSTLGLADTHYEQYF. In nucleotides, the CDR3 is TGTGCCAGCAGTACCCTGGGACTAGCGGACACTCACTACGAGCAGTACTTC.